This TCR beta chain emerged from a study of T cell responses to AZD1222 COVID-19 vaccine. The CDR3 is 14 amino acids. Germline lookup yields CDR1 MNHEY and CDR2 SVGEGT. V was pared by 2 bases and J by 0 bases, with 7 bases between. Profiling relied on immunoSEQ multiplex PCR, and the TCRdb table lists in-frame clones only, not all of them. The sample records about 92,000 clones, approximately 91% being singletons. This chain joins TRBV6-2 or TRBV6-3 and TRBJ1-1; the D is unclear. This sequence was found in an adult in good health. Source: peripheral blood, taken on day 0 of AZD1222 vaccination. The CDR3 region is CASSYDRLNTEAFF. Written as DNA, the CDR3 is TGTGCCAGCAGTTACGATAGACTGAACACTGAAGCTTTCTTT.